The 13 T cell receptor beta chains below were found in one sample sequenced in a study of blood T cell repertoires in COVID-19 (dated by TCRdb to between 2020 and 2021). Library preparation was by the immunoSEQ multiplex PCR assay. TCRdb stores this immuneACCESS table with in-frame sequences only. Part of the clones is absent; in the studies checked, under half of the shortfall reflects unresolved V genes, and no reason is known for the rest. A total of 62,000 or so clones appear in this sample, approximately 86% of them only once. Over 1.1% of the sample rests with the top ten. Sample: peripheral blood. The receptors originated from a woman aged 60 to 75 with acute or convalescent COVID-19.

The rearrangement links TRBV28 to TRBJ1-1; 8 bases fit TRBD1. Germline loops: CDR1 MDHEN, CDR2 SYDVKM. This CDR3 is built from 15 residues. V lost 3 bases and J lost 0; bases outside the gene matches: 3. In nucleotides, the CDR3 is TGTGCCAGCAGTTTTCTACAGGGGGTGAACACTGAAGCTTTCTTT. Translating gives CASSFLQGVNTEAFF.

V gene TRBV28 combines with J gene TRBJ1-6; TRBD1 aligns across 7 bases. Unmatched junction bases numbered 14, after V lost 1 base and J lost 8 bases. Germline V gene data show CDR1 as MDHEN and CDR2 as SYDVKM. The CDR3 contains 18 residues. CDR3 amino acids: CASSLFFRAGGEDSPLHF. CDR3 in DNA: TGTGCCAGCAGTTTATTTTTTAGGGCAGGGGGTGAGGATTCACCCCTCCACTTT.

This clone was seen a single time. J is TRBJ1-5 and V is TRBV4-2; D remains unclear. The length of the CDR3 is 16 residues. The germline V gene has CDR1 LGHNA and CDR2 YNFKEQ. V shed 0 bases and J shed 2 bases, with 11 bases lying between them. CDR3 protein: CASSQDPGVGNQPQHF. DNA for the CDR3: TGTGCCAGCAGCCAAGATCCCGGGGTTGGCAATCAGCCCCAGCATTTT.

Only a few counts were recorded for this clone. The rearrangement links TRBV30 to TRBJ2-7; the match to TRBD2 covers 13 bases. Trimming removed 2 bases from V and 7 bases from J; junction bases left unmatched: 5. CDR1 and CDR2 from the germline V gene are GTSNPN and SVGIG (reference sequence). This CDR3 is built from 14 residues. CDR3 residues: CAWSRGLAGSEQYF. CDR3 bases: TGTGCCTGGAGTAGGGGACTAGCGGGATCGGAGCAGTACTTC.

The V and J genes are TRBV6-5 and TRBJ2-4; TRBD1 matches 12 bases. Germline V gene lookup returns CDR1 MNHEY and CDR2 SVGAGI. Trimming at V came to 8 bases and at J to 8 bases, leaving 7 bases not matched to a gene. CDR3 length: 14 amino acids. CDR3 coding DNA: TGTGCCAGCCAACCCGGGACAGGGGGCCACATTCAGTACTTC. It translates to CASQPGTGGHIQYF.

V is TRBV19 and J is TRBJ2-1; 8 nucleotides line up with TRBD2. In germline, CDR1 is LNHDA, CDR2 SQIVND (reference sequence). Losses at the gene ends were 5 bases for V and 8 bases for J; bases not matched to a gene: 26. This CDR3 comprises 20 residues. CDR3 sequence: CASSLVGLAGRAVIFHEQFF. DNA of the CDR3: TGTGCCAGTAGTTTAGTCGGGCTAGCGGGCCGGGCAGTCATATTCCATGAGCAGTTCTTC. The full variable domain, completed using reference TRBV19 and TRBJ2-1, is DGGITQSPKYLFRKEGQNVTLSCEQNLNHDAMYWYRQDPGQGLRLIYYSQIVNDFQKGDIAEGYSVSREKKESFPLTVTSAQKNPTAFYLCASSLVGLAGRAVIFHEQFFGPGTRLTVL.

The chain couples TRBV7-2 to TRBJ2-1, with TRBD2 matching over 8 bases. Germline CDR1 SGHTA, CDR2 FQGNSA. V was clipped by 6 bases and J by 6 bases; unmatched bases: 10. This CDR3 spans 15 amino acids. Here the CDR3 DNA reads TGTGCCAGCAGGCCAAGTAGCGGGATTTTCAATGAGCAGTTCTTC. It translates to CASRPSSGIFNEQFF.

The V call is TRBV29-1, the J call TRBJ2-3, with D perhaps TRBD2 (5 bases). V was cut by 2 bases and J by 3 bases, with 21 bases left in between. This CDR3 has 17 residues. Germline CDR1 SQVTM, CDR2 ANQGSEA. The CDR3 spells CSVEIYPGRRRTDTQYF. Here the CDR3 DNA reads TGCAGCGTTGAAATATACCCAGGACGTAGGAGGACAGATACGCAGTATTTT.

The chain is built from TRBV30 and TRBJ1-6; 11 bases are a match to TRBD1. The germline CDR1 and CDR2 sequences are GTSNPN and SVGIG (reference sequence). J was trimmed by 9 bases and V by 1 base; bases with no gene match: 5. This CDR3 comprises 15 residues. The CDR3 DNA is TGTGCCTGGAGTGAATCGGGACAGGGGGTTTCACCCCTCCACTTT. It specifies CAWSESGQGVSPLHF.

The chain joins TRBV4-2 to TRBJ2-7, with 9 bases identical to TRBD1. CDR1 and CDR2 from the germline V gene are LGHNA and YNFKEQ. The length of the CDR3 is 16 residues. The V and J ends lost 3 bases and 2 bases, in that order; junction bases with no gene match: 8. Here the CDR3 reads CASSQEPGTGTYEQYF. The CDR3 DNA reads TGTGCCAGCAGCCAGGAGCCCGGGACAGGGACCTACGAGCAGTACTTC.

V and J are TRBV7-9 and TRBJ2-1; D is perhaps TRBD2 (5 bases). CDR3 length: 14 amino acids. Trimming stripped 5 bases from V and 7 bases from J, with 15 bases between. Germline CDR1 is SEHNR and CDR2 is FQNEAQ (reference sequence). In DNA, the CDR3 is TGTGCCAGCAGCCCCTCAGTGGGGAGAAATGAGCAGTTCTTC. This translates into CASSPSVGRNEQFF.

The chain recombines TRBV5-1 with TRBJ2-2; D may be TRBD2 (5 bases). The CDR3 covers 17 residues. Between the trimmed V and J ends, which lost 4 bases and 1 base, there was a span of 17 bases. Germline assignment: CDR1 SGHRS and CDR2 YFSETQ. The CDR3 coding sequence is TGCGCCAGCAGCCCGAGTTTAGGGCGGGTGAACACCGGGGAGCTGTTTTTT. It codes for CASSPSLGRVNTGELFF.

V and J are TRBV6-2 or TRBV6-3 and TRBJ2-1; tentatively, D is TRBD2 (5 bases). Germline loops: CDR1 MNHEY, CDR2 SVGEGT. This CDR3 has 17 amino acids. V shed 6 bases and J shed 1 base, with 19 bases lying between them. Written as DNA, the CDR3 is TGTGCCAGCAGCCGAAAACCCGAGGGCCAGTCCTACAATGAGCAGTTCTTC. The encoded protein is CASSRKPEGQSYNEQFF.